A selection of T cell receptor beta chains follows, all from one sample in a study of blood T cell repertoires in COVID-19. TCRdb's table, derived via immunoSEQ multiplex PCR, lists solely in-frame clones and lacks some. The sample records 300,000 or so clones, about 87% being singletons. Sequencing used peripheral blood. These receptors all come from an older man with acute or convalescent COVID-19. Both conserved end residues are part of each CDR3. The D gene is left open where the match is weak. Clone sizes are given selectively: once, few, many, or a class where the clone is expanded.

j_call clone_size v_call d_call cdr3_aa cdr3_nt
TRBJ2-1 once TRBV15 TRBD1 CATSRETTGAWGKNEQFF TGTGCCACCAGCAGAGAAACTACAGGGGCCTGGGGTAAAAATGAGCAGTTCTTC
TRBJ2-1 once TRBV6-5 TRBD1 CASSRWPGGWGEQFF TGTGCCAGCAGCAGGTGGCCAGGGGGATGGGGTGAGCAGTTCTTC
TRBJ1-1 . TRBV11-2 TRBD1 CASSLDRPLNTEAFF TGTGCCAGCAGCTTGGACAGGCCCCTGAACACTGAAGCTTTCTTT
TRBJ2-7 once TRBV11-2 TRBD1 CASSLRTGLSYEQYF TGTGCCAGCAGCTTACGGACAGGGCTGTCCTACGAGCAGTACTTC
TRBJ2-6 . TRBV6-5 . CASSWGHGGANVLTF TGTGCCAGCAGTTGGGGACATGGTGGGGCCAACGTCCTGACTTTC
TRBJ2-3 . TRBV27 . CASSLFISVDTQYF TGTGCCAGCAGTTTATTTATTAGCGTGGATACGCAGTATTTT
TRBJ2-7 . TRBV28 . CASSLGSAGYYEQYF TGTGCCAGCAGTTTAGGGTCAGCGGGCTACTACGAGCAGTACTTC
TRBJ2-1 . TRBV10-1 TRBD2 CASSSGIAYNEQFF TGCGCCAGCTCTAGCGGGATCGCCTACAATGAGCAGTTCTTC
TRBJ1-1 . TRBV4-1 . CASSLRDTGTEAFF TGCGCCAGCAGCCTCCGAGATACAGGCACTGAAGCTTTCTTT
TRBJ1-5 . TRBV30 TRBD1 CAWRIQGAGAAQHF TGTGCCTGGAGAATCCAGGGGGCCGGGGCGGCCCAGCATTTT
TRBJ2-1 few TRBV24-1 TRBD1 CATSVRDSSYNEQFF TGTGCCACCAGTGTGAGGGACAGCTCCTACAATGAGCAGTTCTTC
TRBJ1-1 . TRBV7-9 TRBD1 CASSPGQPGDTEAFF TGTGCCAGCAGCCCGGGACAGCCTGGGGACACTGAAGCTTTCTTT
TRBJ2-3 . TRBV29-1 TRBD2 CSVVGLAADTQYF TGCAGCGTTGTGGGACTAGCGGCAGATACGCAGTATTTT
TRBJ1-6 . TRBV5-1 TRBD1 CASTGTDNSPLHF TGCGCCAGCACCGGGACAGATAATTCACCCCTCCACTTT
TRBJ1-2 . TRBV27 TRBD1 CASSFRDRGAYGYTF TGTGCCAGCAGCTTCAGGGACAGGGGGGCCTATGGCTACACCTTC
TRBJ2-4 once TRBV4-3 TRBD2 CASSQIVGGGARLENIQYF TGCGCCAGCAGCCAGATAGTGGGCGGGGGGGCAAGGCTGGAAAACATTCAGTACTTC
TRBJ2-5 . TRBV19 TRBD2 CASSPTSYQETQYF TGTGCCAGTAGTCCGACTAGCTACCAAGAGACCCAGTACTTC
TRBJ1-1 . TRBV5-5 TRBD1 CASSWGQSNTEAFF TGTGCCAGCAGCTGGGGACAGTCTAACACTGAAGCTTTCTTT
TRBJ2-5 . TRBV4-1 TRBD2 CASSHPPRLAVQETQYF TGCGCCAGCAGCCACCCCCCACGACTAGCGGTACAAGAGACCCAGTACTTC
TRBJ1-4 many TRBV6-5 . CASRDGLNEKLFF TGTGCCAGCAGGGACGGACTCAATGAAAAACTGTTTTTT
TRBJ1-6 . TRBV20-1 . CSASARQSSYNSPLHF TGCAGTGCTAGTGCCCGACAGAGCTCCTATAATTCACCCCTCCACTTT
TRBJ2-7 . TRBV15 . CATSRGPGTPTPYEQYF TGTGCCACCAGCAGAGGGCCAGGGACACCGACACCGTACGAGCAGTACTTC
TRBJ2-3 . TRBV4-2 TRBD2 CASSQNGLAGSADTQYF TGTGCCAGCAGCCAAAATGGACTAGCGGGATCCGCAGATACGCAGTATTTT
TRBJ2-7 . TRBV19 . CASTNFYEQYF TGTGCCAGTACTAACTTCTACGAGCAGTACTTC
TRBJ2-1 . TRBV5-4 . CASSFFWTENNEQFF TGTGCCAGCAGCTTTTTCTGGACTGAAAACAATGAGCAGTTCTTC
TRBJ1-2 . TRBV5-1 TRBD1 CASSQQGNYGYTF TGCGCCAGCAGCCAACAGGGGAACTATGGCTACACCTTC
TRBJ2-2 . TRBV6-5 . CASSYEGGENTGELFF TGTGCCAGCAGTTACGAAGGCGGGGAGAACACCGGGGAGCTGTTTTTT
TRBJ1-1 . TRBV28 TRBD1 CASSGQGGNTEAFF TGTGCCAGCAGTGGACAGGGGGGGAACACTGAAGCTTTCTTT
TRBJ2-5 . TRBV6-5 TRBD1 CASGYRGQETQYF TGTGCCAGCGGATACAGGGGGCAAGAGACCCAGTACTTC
TRBJ2-7 . TRBV7-9 . CASSLGAEDEQYF TGTGCCAGCAGCTTAGGGGCGGAGGACGAGCAGTACTTC
TRBJ2-3 . TRBV10-3 TRBD1 CAVRDRADTQYF TGTGCCGTCCGGGACAGGGCGGATACGCAGTATTTT
TRBJ1-6 . TRBV10-2 . CASSEGLRGRESPLHF TGCGCCAGCAGTGAAGGTTTAAGGGGAAGGGAATCACCCCTCCACTTT
TRBJ2-7 . TRBV7-9 TRBD1 CASNDRGETYEQYF TGTGCCAGCAACGACAGGGGCGAAACCTACGAGCAGTACTTC
TRBJ2-2 . TRBV4-3 TRBD2 CASSQELGASGPRTGELFF TGCGCCAGCAGCCAAGAATTGGGGGCTAGCGGGCCAAGGACCGGGGAGCTGTTTTTT
TRBJ2-1 . TRBV6-6 . CASSYSEMSAEFF TGTGCCAGCAGTTACTCGGAGATGTCCGCTGAGTTCTTC
TRBJ1-2 . TRBV29-1 TRBD1 CSVGGTEGNYGYTF TGCAGCGTTGGGGGGACAGAAGGTAACTATGGCTACACCTTC
TRBJ2-5 once TRBV9 TRBD2 CASSVSATSGQETQYF TGTGCCAGCAGCGTCAGCGCGACTAGCGGCCAAGAGACCCAGTACTTC
TRBJ1-5 . TRBV6-1 . CASSDGFSNQPQHF TGTGCCAGCAGTGACGGGTTTAGCAATCAGCCCCAGCATTTT
TRBJ2-5 . TRBV2 TRBD2 CASRRGLAGGETQYF TGTGCCAGCAGACGCGGACTAGCGGGAGGTGAGACCCAGTACTTC
TRBJ1-3 many TRBV9 . CASSVEGHGNTIYF TGTGCCAGCAGCGTAGAGGGACACGGAAACACCATATATTTT
TRBJ1-2 . TRBV28 TRBD1 CASSWGTGTGGYGYTF TGTGCCAGCAGCTGGGGGACAGGGACGGGAGGGTATGGCTACACCTTC
TRBJ1-5 . TRBV30 TRBD1 CAWRGQGSNQPQHF TGTGCCTGGAGGGGACAGGGAAGCAATCAGCCCCAGCATTTT
TRBJ2-6 . TRBV28 . CASSLIGAGANVLTF TGTGCCAGCAGTTTAATAGGGGCTGGGGCCAACGTCCTGACTTTC
TRBJ1-2 . TRBV2 TRBD1 CASTRGGQGPGYTF TGTGCCAGCACCCGAGGAGGACAGGGCCCTGGCTACACCTTC
TRBJ2-2 once TRBV18 TRBD2 CASSLSGRGTGELFF TGTGCCAGCTCACTCAGCGGGAGAGGGACCGGGGAGCTGTTTTTT
TRBJ1-2 . TRBV4-3 . CASSQDRLERGYGYTF TGCGCCAGCAGCCAAGATCGGCTAGAGCGGGGCTATGGCTACACCTTC
TRBJ2-5 . TRBV6-1 . CASSEDNQETQYF TGTGCCAGCAGTGAGGACAACCAAGAGACCCAGTACTTC
TRBJ2-7 . TRBV9 TRBD1 CASSVGVTGMGEQYF TGTGCCAGCAGCGTAGGGGTGACAGGGATGGGCGAGCAGTACTTC
TRBJ2-3 . TRBV9 TRBD2 CASSGSGGAGFDTQYF TGTGCCAGCAGCGGTAGCGGGGGGGCCGGGTTTGATACGCAGTATTTT
TRBJ1-6 few TRBV3-1/TRBV3-2 . CASSLSDRILHF TGTGCCAGCAGCCTTTCCGACAGGATACTCCACTTT
TRBJ1-1 . TRBV2 TRBD1 CASSARTGGMNTEAFF TGTGCCAGCAGTGCCCGGACAGGGGGAATGAACACTGAAGCTTTCTTT
TRBJ1-2 . TRBV4-2 TRBD1 CASSQEGRDREGGYTF TGTGCCAGCAGCCAAGAGGGGAGGGACAGGGAGGGTGGCTACACCTTC
TRBJ2-1 . TRBV3-1/TRBV3-2 . CASSWANEQFF TGTGCCAGCAGTTGGGCCAATGAGCAGTTCTTC
TRBJ1-2 . TRBV28 . CASRGGADDYGYTF TGTGCCAGCCGAGGTGGCGCTGACGACTATGGCTACACCTTC
TRBJ2-1 . TRBV19 . CASSRLPQGPNEQFF TGTGCCAGTAGTAGACTACCACAGGGTCCGAATGAGCAGTTCTTC